The 20 T cell receptor beta chains below all came from one sample that was sequenced in a study of cytomegalovirus exposure and HLA in healthy donors. The study ran its PCR with 60 Vbeta and 13 Jbeta primers. Assay: immunoSEQ multiplex PCR; the TCRdb copy retains only in-frame clones and omits some. The data hold 200,000 to 250,000 clones, with about 70% observed a single time. Source material: PBMCs. The source is a man aged 40-55 years in good health and CMV-seropositive.

The V gene is TRBV27, the J gene TRBJ2-2; D possibly corresponds to TRBD1 (5 bases). Per the germline V gene, CDR1 is MNHEY and CDR2 is SMNVEV (reference sequence). Trimming shortened V by 7 bases and J by 0 bases, and 9 bases separated the two germline ends. This CDR3 region has 14 residues. CDR3 nucleotide sequence: TGTGCCAGCAAAGGACACTCGAACACCGGGGAGCTGTTTTTT. As protein: CASKGHSNTGELFF.

This clone was counted between two and nine times. This chain connects TRBV6-1 to TRBJ1-1; D unresolved. Germline V CDR1 and CDR2: MNHNS, SASEGT. V dropped 3 bases and J dropped 3 bases, with 8 bases sitting between them. CDR3 length: 13 amino acids. The CDR3 coding sequence is TGTGCCAGCAGTGAGATACTTGACACTGAAGCTTTCTTT. This translates into CASSEILDTEAFF.

The chain links TRBV4-1 to TRBJ2-7, with D unclear. The CDR3 contains 13 residues. CDR1 MGHRA and CDR2 YSYEKL come from the germline V gene. Trimming removed 2 bases at V and 9 bases at J, with 14 bases between. DNA of the CDR3: TGCGCCAGCAGCCAAACACGGATGGAGTTGCAGTACTTC. As protein: CASSQTRMELQYF.

This clone has only a few counts. The chain uses TRBV11-1 and TRBJ2-5; 8 bases line up with TRBD2. Germline-derived CDR1 and CDR2 are SGHAT and FQDESV (reference sequence). This CDR3 has 17 amino acids. After removal of 5 bases from V and 0 bases from J, the junction contained 11 bases not matched to a gene. CDR3 coding DNA: TGTGCCAGCAGCCCGTCGAGCGGGGGCCTATACCAAGAGACCCAGTACTTC. Residues: CASSPSSGGLYQETQYF.

The rearrangement uses TRBV6-6 and TRBJ1-1, with TRBD1 matching over 9 bases. Germline V gives CDR1 MNHNY, CDR2 SVGAGI (reference sequence). The trim removed 2 bases at V and 3 bases at J, leaving 4 bases unmatched. This CDR3 is 15 amino acids long. This CDR3 reads CASSYGDRDYTEAFF. The CDR3 coding sequence is TGTGCCAGCAGTTACGGGGACAGGGATTACACTGAAGCTTTCTTT.

The chain carries TRBV11-1 and TRBJ2-2; no firm D call. Trimming shortened V by 4 bases and J by 9 bases, and 15 bases separated the two germline ends. The CDR3 consists of 14 residues. Germline loops: CDR1 SGHAT, CDR2 FQDESV (reference sequence). The CDR3 DNA reads TGTGCCAGCAGCTCCCGTAGAAACGTGTGGGAGCTGTTTTTT. This codes for CASSSRRNVWELFF.

This clone was counted only a few times. This rearrangement joins TRBV10-1 to TRBJ2-7, with unresolved D. The germline CDR1 and CDR2 sequences are WNHNN and SYGVQD (reference sequence). Trimming pared 0 bases from V and 6 bases from J, leaving 21 bases between. CDR3 length: 17 amino acids. The CDR3 protein is CASSESEFRYQGGEQYF. In nucleotides, the CDR3 is TGCGCCAGCAGTGAGTCCGAATTTAGATACCAAGGCGGCGAGCAGTACTTC.

This rearrangement joins TRBV2 to TRBJ2-7; tentatively, D is TRBD1 (7 bases). From germline, CDR1 is SNHLY and CDR2 FYNNEI. The CDR3 consists of 16 residues. V lost 3 bases to trimming and J lost 5 bases, with 20 bases between them. The CDR3 protein is CASSEVRTGGGNEQYF. In DNA, the CDR3 is TGTGCCAGCAGTGAGGTCAGGACAGGTGGGGGGAACGAGCAGTACTTC.

This clone has more than one count but fewer than ten. V gene TRBV11-2 combines with J gene TRBJ2-5; tentatively, D is TRBD2 (6 bases). Trimming removed 3 bases at V and 5 bases at J, with 10 bases between. Looked up from germline, CDR1 is SGHAT and CDR2 is FQNNGV. This CDR3 has 13 amino acids. The CDR3 nucleotides read TGTGCCAGCAGCTTGGGACTCTCGGAGACCCAGTACTTC. The encoded protein is CASSLGLSETQYF.

The V and J genes are TRBV14 and TRBJ1-4, with a possible D match to TRBD1 (6 bases). The CDR3 totals 15 residues. Germline CDR1 SGHDN, CDR2 FVKESK. V lost 4 bases and J 7 bases, leaving 16 bases between the germline ends. Written as DNA, the CDR3 is TGTGCCAGCAGCCCCGTGGCAGGGGCCCTTGAAAAACTGTTTTTT. Its translation: CASSPVAGALEKLFF.

V gene TRBV6-1 combines with J gene TRBJ1-6; 8 bases fit TRBD1. The CDR3 is 14 residues long. The J segment lost 9 bases and the V segment lost 11 bases, leaving 12 bases of the junction unmatched. Germline lookup yields CDR1 MNHNS and CDR2 SASEGT. The CDR3 loop reads CASETGDGSSPLHF. The CDR3, as DNA: TGTGCCTCCGAGACAGGGGATGGCAGTTCACCCCTCCACTTT.

CDR3 DNA: TGTGCTAGTGGGTTAGATGGACTAGCGGCCTACAATGAGCAGTTCTTC. It encodes CASGLDGLAAYNEQFF. V is TRBV12-5 and J is TRBJ2-1, with TRBD2 matching over 10 bases. Germline loops: CDR1 LGHNT, CDR2 FRNRAP. The CDR3 loop spans 16 amino acids. V lost 6 bases to trimming and J lost 2 bases; unmatched junction nucleotides: 7.

A single count supports this clone. The chain recombines TRBV5-1 with TRBJ1-4, with 9 bases identical to TRBD1. CDR3 size: 17 residues. CDR1 is SGHRS and CDR2 is YFSETQ in the germline V gene. The junction had 5 bases not matched to a gene; V was cut back by 0 bases and J by 2 bases. CDR3 nucleotides: TGCGCCAGCAGCTTGGAGGGACAGGGCTCGACTAATGAAAAACTGTTTTTT. Translation: CASSLEGQGSTNEKLFF.

Notes on this clone: Mismatch with germline at one junction end may stem from a read error. The V gene is TRBV19, the J gene TRBJ2-1, with 9 bases lining up with TRBD2. The CDR3 runs 13 residues. CDR1 and CDR2 from the germline V gene are LNHDA and SQIVND (reference sequence). The CDR3 sequence: CASSFGASGVVVF. In DNA form, the CDR3 reads TGTGCCAGTAGTTTTGGGGCTAGCGGGGTCGTGGTCTTC.

V and J are TRBV2 and TRBJ2-3, with 7 bases that match TRBD1. Germline V lookup: CDR1 SNHLY, CDR2 FYNNEI. The CDR3 runs 16 residues. The J segment lost 6 bases and the V segment lost 2 bases, leaving 11 bases of the junction unmatched. Here the CDR3 reads CASSEMGGQVWDTQYF. The CDR3 DNA sequence: TGTGCCAGCAGTGAAATGGGTGGACAGGTATGGGATACGCAGTATTTT.

The chain recombines TRBV15 with TRBJ1-6, with D possibly being TRBD1 (6 bases). Trimming removed 1 base at V and 5 bases at J, with 9 bases between. The germline V gene encodes CDR1 LNHNV and CDR2 YYDKDF (reference sequence). The CDR3 sequence is 15 residues long. The CDR3 DNA sequence: TGTGCCACCAGCAGAGCGCCAGGGGATAATTCACCCCTCCACTTT. Amino acids: CATSRAPGDNSPLHF. Full variable domain (outside the CDR3, taken from reference TRBV15 and TRBJ1-6): DAMVIQNPRYQVTQFGKPVTLSCSQTLNHNVMYWYQQKSSQAPKLLFHYYDKDFNNEADTPDNFQSRRPNTSFCFLDIRSPGLGDTAMYLCATSRAPGDNSPLHFGNGTRLTVT.

About this clone itself: This sample includes further DNA sequences coding for the same CDR3. The chain couples TRBV29-1 to TRBJ1-1; the D gene is possibly TRBD1 (5 bases). The CDR3 length is 11 residues. Per the germline V gene, CDR1 is SQVTM and CDR2 is ANQGSEA. V was trimmed by 3 bases and J by 6 bases, leaving 8 bases between them. The CDR3 coding sequence is TGCAGCGTTGATAGGGGTTCTGAAGCTTTCTTT. Its protein is CSVDRGSEAFF.

The rearrangement links TRBV6-1 to TRBJ1-2; D is perhaps TRBD1 (5 bases). The CDR3 is 15 residues long. Trimming removed 2 bases at V and 4 bases at J, with 14 bases between. Germline V gene data show CDR1 as MNHNS and CDR2 as SASEGT. This CDR3 reads CASSEWAGPSYGYTF. The CDR3, as DNA: TGTGCCAGCAGTGAATGGGCAGGGCCTTCCTATGGCTACACCTTC.

The chain is built from TRBV11-2 and TRBJ1-1; no clear D gene. Trimming took 2 bases from V and 3 from J, leaving 25 bases between them. CDR3 length equals 19 residues. Germline V gives CDR1 SGHAT, CDR2 FQNNGV. The CDR3 nucleotides read TGTGCCAGCAGCTTACTTGTAGTTCGAACGAGCGACCGTTACACTGAAGCTTTCTTT. It is translated as CASSLLVVRTSDRYTEAFF.

This chain links TRBV5-4 with TRBJ1-2, with TRBD1 matching 8 bases. Trimming at V came to 2 bases and at J to 4 bases, leaving 19 bases not matched to a gene. Germline CDR1 SGHNT, CDR2 YYREEE (reference sequence). The CDR3 length is 19 residues. This chain's CDR3 is CASSLNPGGASSVGYGYTF. The CDR3 DNA follows: TGTGCCAGCAGCTTAAATCCAGGGGGCGCCTCATCAGTTGGCTATGGCTACACCTTC.